The rows below give T cell receptor beta chains drawn from one sample of a study of T-cell reconstitution after alpha-beta-depleted transplantation in children. Each CDR3 protein is one row after TCRdb ran MiXCR on the PCR reads. The sample contains fewer than 550,000 distinct CDR3 sequences, about a sixth of which appear only once. The sequenced sample was PBMCs, mostly from graft donor cells, obtained 360 days after TCRalphabeta/CD19-depleted stem cell transplant. These receptors came from a boy less than two years old who had a stem cell transplant for Wiskott-Aldrich syndrome, so the T cells may come from the graft donor. CDR3s include the opening cysteine and the closing phenylalanine or tryptophan. The D gene is left open where the match is weak. The size field is filled for only some rows; it gives once, few, many or a size class.

J gene	V gene	D gene	clone size	CDR3 protein	CDR3 DNA
TRBJ2-3	TRBV6-5	TRBD2	-	CASSYGGGGQGTQYF	TGTGCCAGCAGTTACGGCGGGGGGGGGCAGGGTACGCAGTATTTT
TRBJ2-2	TRBV5-1	TRBD1	few	CASSWGTAIGELFF	TGCGCCAGCAGCTGGGGGACAGCGATCGGGGAGCTGTTTTTT
TRBJ2-1	TRBV5-1	-	-	CASSFLAPAFGGEQFF	TGCGCCAGCAGCTTCCTAGCGCCAGCGTTCGGAGGTGAGCAGTTCTTC
TRBJ2-3	TRBV20-1	-	many	CSARGGGLNTQYF	TGCAGTGCTAGGGGGGGGGGCTTGAATACGCAGTATTTT
TRBJ2-1	TRBV4-1	-	many	CASSLYRDNYNEQFF	TGCGCCAGCAGCCTTTACCGGGACAATTACAATGAGCAGTTCTTC
TRBJ2-1	TRBV7-8	TRBD2	few	CASSSRDRVLTSGSDNEQFF	TGTGCCAGCAGCTCACGGGACAGAGTTTTGACTAGCGGGAGTGACAATGAGCAGTTCTTC
TRBJ1-4	TRBV28	-	-	CAIFSEGSEKLFF	TGTGCCATCTTCTCAGAGGGCAGTGAAAAACTGTTTTTT
TRBJ2-3	TRBV29-1	TRBD1	-	CSTSAQGFPDTQYF	TGCAGCACCTCCGCACAGGGGTTCCCAGATACGCAGTATTTT
TRBJ2-3	TRBV24-1	-	-	CATSELTGVTDTQYF	TGTGCCACCAGTGAGCTCACGGGGGTCACAGATACGCAGTATTTT
TRBJ2-5	TRBV30	-	many	CAWNAGETQYF	TGTGCCTGGAATGCGGGAGAGACCCAGTACTTC
TRBJ2-2	TRBV5-1	TRBD2	many	CASSLLAPGELFF	TGCGCCAGCAGCTTACTAGCGCCCGGGGAGCTGTTTTTT
TRBJ1-5	TRBV4-3	-	-	CASSQEQANQPQHF	TGCGCCAGCAGCCAAGAACAGGCCAATCAGCCCCAGCATTTT
TRBJ2-7	TRBV5-6	TRBD2	-	CASSLLAGVAIEQYF	TGTGCCAGCAGCTTGCTAGCGGGAGTTGCTATCGAGCAGTACTTC
TRBJ1-5	TRBV20-1	-	-	CSARDPLRSNQPQHF	TGCAGTGCTAGGGACCCTCTTAGAAGCAATCAGCCCCAGCATTTT
TRBJ2-7	TRBV20-1	-	few	CSARDRPGAAYEQYF	TGCAGTGCTAGAGACCGGCCGGGGGCCGCCTACGAGCAGTACTTC
TRBJ1-6	TRBV20-1	-	once	CSARQQGLPSPLHF	TGCAGTGCTAGGCAACAGGGCCTTCCTTCACCCCTCCACTTT
TRBJ2-5	TRBV6-1	TRBD1	few	CASTGAGGETQYF	TGTGCCAGCACAGGGGCAGGGGGAGAGACCCAGTACTTC
TRBJ2-7	TRBV11-2	-	-	CASSSSGLREQYF	TGTGCCAGCAGCTCCTCAGGGTTACGCGAGCAGTACTTC
TRBJ2-5	TRBV4-1	-	few	CASSQEGHYQETQYF	TGCGCCAGCAGCCAAGAGGGACATTACCAAGAGACCCAGTACTTC
TRBJ2-1	TRBV12-3/TRBV12-4	TRBD1	-	CTSSFLRGRDTLPYNEQFF	TGTACCAGCAGTTTCCTCAGGGGGAGAGACACTTTACCCTACAATGAGCAGTTCTTC
TRBJ2-2	TRBV6-5	TRBD1	-	CASSYSGTVNTGELFF	TGTGCCAGCAGTTACTCGGGGACAGTGAACACCGGGGAGCTGTTTTTT
TRBJ2-1	TRBV5-1	TRBD2	-	CASSSGINNEQFF	TGCGCCAGCAGTAGCGGGATAAACAATGAGCAGTTCTTC
TRBJ2-3	TRBV10-2	-	-	CASSDRLKGRTDTQYF	TGCGCCAGCAGTGACAGGCTAAAAGGGAGGACAGATACGCAGTATTTT
TRBJ2-7	TRBV3-1	TRBD1	few	CASSLSRDRVNEQYF	TGTGCCAGCAGCCTGTCCCGGGACAGGGTGAACGAGCAGTACTTC
TRBJ2-2	TRBV28	TRBD2	-	CASKRAGGPPGRELFF	TGTGCCAGCAAACGAGCGGGAGGTCCTCCGGGGCGGGAGCTGTTTTTT
TRBJ2-7	TRBV12-3/TRBV12-4	TRBD1	few	CASSWVILDRYNEQYF	TGTGCCAGCAGTTGGGTTATTCTGGACAGGTACAACGAGCAGTACTTC
TRBJ2-5	TRBV18	-	-	CASSPLKAETQYF	TGTGCCAGCTCACCCTTGAAGGCAGAGACCCAGTACTTC
TRBJ2-3	TRBV6-2/TRBV6-3	TRBD2	few	CASSYFWLAGNTDTQYF	TGTGCCAGCAGTTACTTTTGGCTAGCGGGGAACACAGATACGCAGTATTTT
TRBJ2-3	TRBV20-1	-	many	CSARDNGRADTQYF	TGCAGTGCTAGAGATAACGGGAGAGCAGATACGCAGTATTTT
TRBJ2-5	TRBV5-1	TRBD2	-	CASSYGTSGSSPFQETQYF	TGCGCCAGCAGCTACGGGACTAGCGGGAGCTCCCCATTCCAAGAGACCCAGTACTTC
TRBJ2-3	TRBV5-1	-	few	CASSLSGGYWYTQYF	TGCGCCAGCAGCTTGTCAGGGGGGTATTGGTATACGCAGTATTTT
TRBJ2-3	TRBV7-9	-	few	CASSWFTATQYF	TGTGCCAGCAGCTGGTTCACAGCTACGCAGTATTTT
TRBJ2-1	TRBV5-1	TRBD2	once	CASSSLGTSPNEQFF	TGCGCCAGCAGCTCGCTTGGGACTAGCCCAAATGAGCAGTTCTTC
TRBJ2-7	TRBV10-1	TRBD2	few	CASSESALAGGAEQYF	TGCGCCAGCAGTGAGTCGGCGCTAGCGGGAGGAGCTGAGCAGTACTTC
TRBJ2-6	TRBV4-3	TRBD1	few	CASSQVPGQVHSGANVLTF	TGCGCCAGCAGCCAAGTTCCGGGACAGGTACACTCTGGGGCCAACGTCCTGACTTTC
TRBJ2-5	TRBV11-2	-	few	CASNPQVFGDETQYF	TGTGCCAGCAACCCTCAGGTTTTTGGTGACGAGACCCAGTACTTC
TRBJ2-1	TRBV6-1	-	-	CASSHLDMRDRNNEQFF	TGTGCCAGCAGCCACTTGGATATGCGGGATAGAAACAATGAGCAGTTCTTC
TRBJ2-5	TRBV4-3	-	-	CASSQDSKTTQYF	TGCGCCAGCAGCCAAGATAGTAAGACGACCCAGTACTTC
TRBJ2-7	TRBV7-7	-	-	CASSLAPGTFHEQYF	TGTGCCAGCAGCTTGGCGCCAGGGACGTTCCACGAGCAGTACTTC
TRBJ2-7	TRBV10-2	TRBD1	-	CASSLGTGDPYEQYF	TGCGCCAGCAGCCTAGGGACAGGGGATCCCTACGAGCAGTACTTC
TRBJ2-7	TRBV4-3	-	few	CASSPSGSTYEQYF	TGCGCCAGCAGCCCCTCCGGGTCGACCTACGAGCAGTACTTC
TRBJ1-5	TRBV12-3/TRBV12-4	-	-	CASSLRGAGQPQHF	TGTGCCAGCAGTTTAAGGGGGGCGGGTCAGCCCCAGCATTTT
TRBJ1-4	TRBV13	-	few	CASSIRRTTREKLFF	TGTGCCAGCAGCATCAGGCGTACCACCAGGGAAAAACTGTTTTTT
TRBJ1-4	TRBV9	-	-	CASSVDAGVPNEKLLF	TGTGCCAGCAGCGTAGATGCGGGCGTCCCGAATGAAAAACTGTTGTTT
TRBJ1-2	TRBV7-9	TRBD1	-	CASSLVQGQGTGYTF	TGTGCCAGCAGCTTAGTTCAAGGACAGGGCACTGGCTACACCTTC
TRBJ2-5	TRBV20-1	TRBD1	-	CSANSGQQFETQYF	TGCAGTGCCAACTCGGGACAGCAGTTTGAGACCCAGTACTTC
TRBJ2-7	TRBV20-1	TRBD2	-	CSASIAGGLYEQYF	TGCAGTGCTAGCATAGCGGGAGGTTTGTACGAGCAGTACTTC
TRBJ2-6	TRBV12-3/TRBV12-4	-	many	CASSLGVGPSGANVLTF	TGTGCCAGCAGTTTGGGGGTAGGTCCCTCTGGGGCCAACGTCCTGACTTTC
TRBJ2-2	TRBV24-1	-	few	CATSVRRGTGELFF	TGTGCCACCAGTGTCCGACGGGGGACCGGGGAGCTGTTTTTT
TRBJ2-1	TRBV2	TRBD1	-	CASRRDRANNEQFF	TGTGCCAGCAGGAGGGACAGGGCCAACAATGAGCAGTTCTTC
TRBJ1-5	TRBV18	-	-	CASSPTDNQPQHF	TGTGCCAGCTCACCGACGGATAATCAGCCCCAGCATTTT
TRBJ2-7	TRBV20-1	-	-	CSAGFGEQYF	TGCAGTGCTGGTTTCGGGGAGCAGTACTTC
TRBJ2-1	TRBV24-1	TRBD2	few	CATSDSGGAYNEQFF	TGTGCCACCAGTGATAGCGGGGGGGCCTACAATGAGCAGTTCTTC